This passage covers 7 T cell receptor beta chains from one sample sequenced in a study of cytomegalovirus exposure and HLA in healthy donors. The PCR had 60 Vbeta and 13 Jbeta primers. TCRdb's table, derived via immunoSEQ multiplex PCR, lists solely in-frame clones and lacks some. The table records approximately 220,000 clones, about 81% of them present only once. Sequenced: PBMCs. The receptors were gathered from a man in his forties in good health and CMV-seropositive.

DNA for the CDR3: TGTGCCAGCAGCAACTTAGAGGTCGGCTACGAGCAGTACTTC. Protein: CASSNLEVGYEQYF. V is TRBV11-2 and J is TRBJ2-7; D gene uncertain. There are 14 residues in the CDR3. V lost 5 bases and J 3 bases, leaving 14 bases between the germline ends. CDR1 is SGHAT and CDR2 is FQNNGV in the germline V gene.

This chain uses TRBV6-5 with TRBJ1-2; D is ambiguous. Trimming removed 6 bases from V and 5 bases from J, with 10 bases in between. Germline V lookup: CDR1 MNHEY, CDR2 SVGAGI. The CDR3 sequence is 12 residues long. The CDR3 sequence is CASSETGYGYTF. The CDR3 nucleotides are TGTGCCAGCAGCGAGACGGGATATGGCTACACCTTC.

J is TRBJ1-5 and V is TRBV19, with TRBD1 identical over 7 bases. The germline V gene has CDR1 LNHDA and CDR2 SQIVND (reference sequence). There are 13 residues in the CDR3. The J segment lost 2 bases and the V segment lost 10 bases, leaving 5 bases of the junction unmatched. This CDR3 reads CATTTGGNQPQHF. DNA of the CDR3: TGTGCCACAACAACAGGGGGCAATCAGCCCCAGCATTTT.

To note about this clone: Additional DNA sequences in this sample encode the identical CDR3. The V gene is TRBV27, the J gene TRBJ1-1; TRBD1 matches 7 bases. Germline CDR1 MNHEY, CDR2 SMNVEV (reference sequence). With V trimmed by 4 bases and J by 7 bases, 3 bases remained unmatched. The CDR3 has 12 residues. The CDR3 spells CASSSRTGEAFF. Written as DNA, the CDR3 is TGTGCCAGCAGTTCAAGGACAGGTGAAGCTTTCTTT.

This chain uses TRBV28 with TRBJ1-2; 7 nucleotides align to TRBD1. J was trimmed by 4 bases and V by 7 bases; bases with no gene match: 15. Germline V gene sequence: CDR1 MDHEN, CDR2 SYDVKM. This CDR3 spans 16 amino acids. Here the CDR3 reads CASTPPTGLWGYGYTF. The CDR3 DNA follows: TGTGCCAGCACCCCTCCGACAGGGTTATGGGGCTATGGCTACACCTTC.

The V gene is TRBV27, the J gene TRBJ2-7, with 9 bases that match TRBD2. The CDR3 runs to 15 residues. J gave up 7 bases and V 5 bases, and 12 bases lay outside the gene matches. Germline lookup yields CDR1 MNHEY and CDR2 SMNVEV (reference sequence). CDR3 protein: CASSPAGGRALEQYF. The CDR3 nucleotides read TGTGCCAGCAGTCCCGCGGGCGGGAGGGCCCTGGAGCAGTACTTC.

Here the CDR3 reads CASSLTPSRGNEQFF. The CDR3, as DNA: TGCGCCAGCAGCTTGACCCCGAGCCGAGGCAATGAGCAGTTCTTC. The gene calls are TRBV5-1 and TRBJ2-1; D uncertain. The CDR3 is 15 amino acids. Trimming left V 1 base short and J 6 bases short, with 14 bases between. Germline-derived CDR1 and CDR2 are SGHRS and YFSETQ.